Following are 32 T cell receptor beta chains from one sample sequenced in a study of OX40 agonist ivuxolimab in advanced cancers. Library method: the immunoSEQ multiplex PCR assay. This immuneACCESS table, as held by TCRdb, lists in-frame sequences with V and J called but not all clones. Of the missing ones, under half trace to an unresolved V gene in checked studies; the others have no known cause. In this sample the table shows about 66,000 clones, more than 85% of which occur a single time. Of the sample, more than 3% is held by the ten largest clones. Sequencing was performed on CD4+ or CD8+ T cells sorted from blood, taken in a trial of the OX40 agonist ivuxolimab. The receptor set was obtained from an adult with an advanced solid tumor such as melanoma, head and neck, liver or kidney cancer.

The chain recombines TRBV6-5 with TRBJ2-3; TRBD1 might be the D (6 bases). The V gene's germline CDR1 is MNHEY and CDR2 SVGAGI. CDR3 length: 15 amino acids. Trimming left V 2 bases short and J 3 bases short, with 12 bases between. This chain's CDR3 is CASSYRQERTDTQYF. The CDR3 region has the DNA TGTGCCAGCAGTTACCGACAGGAAAGGACAGATACGCAGTATTTT.

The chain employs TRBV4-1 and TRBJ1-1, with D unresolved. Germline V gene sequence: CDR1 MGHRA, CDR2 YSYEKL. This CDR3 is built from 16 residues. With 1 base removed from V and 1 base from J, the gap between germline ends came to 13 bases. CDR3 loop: CASSQGSRSGNTEAFF. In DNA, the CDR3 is TGCGCCAGCAGCCAAGGGTCCAGAAGCGGGAACACTGAAGCTTTCTTT.

In DNA, the CDR3 is TGCGCCAGCAGCATTTTTAGCGGGGGGAACACCGGGGAGCTGTTTTTT. Amino acids: CASSIFSGGNTGELFF. This chain links TRBV5-1 with TRBJ2-2, with TRBD2 matching 9 bases. V shed 4 bases and J 1 base; nucleotides not matched to a gene: 5. Germline V gene lookup returns CDR1 SGHRS and CDR2 YFSETQ. The CDR3 contains 16 residues.

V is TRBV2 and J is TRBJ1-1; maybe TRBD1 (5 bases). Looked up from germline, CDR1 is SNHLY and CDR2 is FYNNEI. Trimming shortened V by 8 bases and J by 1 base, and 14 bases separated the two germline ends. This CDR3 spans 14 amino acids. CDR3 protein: CASFYGRGNTEAFF. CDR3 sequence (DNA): TGTGCCAGCTTTTATGGGAGGGGGAACACTGAAGCTTTCTTT.

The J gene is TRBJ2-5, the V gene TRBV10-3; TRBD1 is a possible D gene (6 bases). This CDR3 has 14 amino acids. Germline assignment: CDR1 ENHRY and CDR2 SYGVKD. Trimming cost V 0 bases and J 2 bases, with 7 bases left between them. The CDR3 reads CAISESGQQETQYF. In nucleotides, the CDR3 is TGTGCCATCAGTGAGTCTGGACAGCAAGAGACCCAGTACTTC.

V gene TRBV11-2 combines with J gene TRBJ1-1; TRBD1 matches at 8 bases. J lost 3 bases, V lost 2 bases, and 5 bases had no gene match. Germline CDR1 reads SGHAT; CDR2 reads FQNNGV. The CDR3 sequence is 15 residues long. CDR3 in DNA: TGTGCCAGCAGCTTACAGGGGGCGCGGGACACTGAAGCTTTCTTT. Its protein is CASSLQGARDTEAFF.

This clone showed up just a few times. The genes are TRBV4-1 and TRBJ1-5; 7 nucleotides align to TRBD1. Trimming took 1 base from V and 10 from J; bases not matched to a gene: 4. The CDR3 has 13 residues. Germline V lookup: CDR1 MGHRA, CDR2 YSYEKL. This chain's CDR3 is CASSQGQGGPQHF. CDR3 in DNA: TGCGCCAGCAGCCAAGGACAGGGCGGACCCCAGCATTTT.

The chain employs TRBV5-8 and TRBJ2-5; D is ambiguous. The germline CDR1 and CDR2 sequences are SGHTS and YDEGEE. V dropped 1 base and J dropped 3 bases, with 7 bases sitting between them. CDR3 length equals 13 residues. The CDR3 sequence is CASSLQQEETQYF. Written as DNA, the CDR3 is TGTGCCAGCAGCTTGCAGCAGGAAGAGACCCAGTACTTC.

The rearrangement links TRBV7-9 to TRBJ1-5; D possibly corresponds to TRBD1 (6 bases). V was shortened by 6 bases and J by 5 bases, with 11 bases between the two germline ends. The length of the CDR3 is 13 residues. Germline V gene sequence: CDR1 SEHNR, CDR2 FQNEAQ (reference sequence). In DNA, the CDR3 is TGTGCCAGCAGTCCAGAGGGGGATCAGCCCCAGCATTTT. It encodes CASSPEGDQPQHF.

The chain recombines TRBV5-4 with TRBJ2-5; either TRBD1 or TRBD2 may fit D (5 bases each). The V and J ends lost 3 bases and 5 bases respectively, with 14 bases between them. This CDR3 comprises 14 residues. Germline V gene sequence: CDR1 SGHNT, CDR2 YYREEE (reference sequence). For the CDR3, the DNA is TGTGCCAGCAGCTCGCCGGGACCGTGGGAGACCCAGTACTTC. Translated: CASSSPGPWETQYF.

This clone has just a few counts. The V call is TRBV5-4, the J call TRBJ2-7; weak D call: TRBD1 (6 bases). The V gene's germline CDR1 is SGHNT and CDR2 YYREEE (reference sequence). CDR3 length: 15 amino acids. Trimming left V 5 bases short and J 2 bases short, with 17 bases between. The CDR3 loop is CASRLRAGDAYEQYF. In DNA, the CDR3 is TGTGCCAGCAGGCTTAGGGCAGGGGACGCCTACGAGCAGTACTTC.

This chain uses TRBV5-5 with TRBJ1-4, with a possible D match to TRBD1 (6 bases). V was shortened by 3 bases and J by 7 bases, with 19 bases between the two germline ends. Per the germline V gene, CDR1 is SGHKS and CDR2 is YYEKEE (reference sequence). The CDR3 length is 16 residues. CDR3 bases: TGTGCCAGCAGCTCGACTACGGACAGAGCAAGTGAAAAACTGTTTTTT. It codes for CASSSTTDRASEKLFF.

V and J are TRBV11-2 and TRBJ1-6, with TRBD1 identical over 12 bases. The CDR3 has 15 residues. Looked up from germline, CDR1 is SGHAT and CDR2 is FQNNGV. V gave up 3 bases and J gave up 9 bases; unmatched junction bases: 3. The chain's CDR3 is CASSLGQGAGSPLHF. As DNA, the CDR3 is TGTGCCAGCAGCTTGGGACAGGGGGCCGGTTCACCCCTCCACTTT.

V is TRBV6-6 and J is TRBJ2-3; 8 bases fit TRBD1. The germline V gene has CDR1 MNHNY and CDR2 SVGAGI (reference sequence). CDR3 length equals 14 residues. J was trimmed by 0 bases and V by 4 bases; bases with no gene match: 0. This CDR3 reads CASSWDRSTDTQYF. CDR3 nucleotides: TGTGCCAGCAGTTGGGACAGGAGCACAGATACGCAGTATTTT.

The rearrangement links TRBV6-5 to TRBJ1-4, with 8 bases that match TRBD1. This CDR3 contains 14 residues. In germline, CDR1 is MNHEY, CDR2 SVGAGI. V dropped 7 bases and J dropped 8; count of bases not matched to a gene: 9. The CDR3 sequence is CASIAGQAGEKLFF. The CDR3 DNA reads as TGTGCCAGCATAGCGGGACAGGCGGGAGAAAAACTGTTTTTT.

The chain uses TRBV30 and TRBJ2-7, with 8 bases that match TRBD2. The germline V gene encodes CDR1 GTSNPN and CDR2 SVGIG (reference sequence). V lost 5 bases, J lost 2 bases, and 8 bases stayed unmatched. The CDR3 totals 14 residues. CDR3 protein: CAWGPGGAAYEQYF. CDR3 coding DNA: TGTGCCTGGGGCCCGGGGGGGGCTGCCTACGAGCAGTACTTC.

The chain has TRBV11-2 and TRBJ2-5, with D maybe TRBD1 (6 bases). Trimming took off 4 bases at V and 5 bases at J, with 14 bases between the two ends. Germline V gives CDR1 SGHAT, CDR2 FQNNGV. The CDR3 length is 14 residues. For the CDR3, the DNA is TGTGCCAGCAGCTCGACGAGGGGGACGGAGACCCAGTACTTC. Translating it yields CASSSTRGTETQYF.

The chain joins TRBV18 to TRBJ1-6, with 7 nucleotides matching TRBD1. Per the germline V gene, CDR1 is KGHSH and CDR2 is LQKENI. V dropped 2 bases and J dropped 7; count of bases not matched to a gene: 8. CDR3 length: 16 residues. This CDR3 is CASSPSRDRENSPLHF. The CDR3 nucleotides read TGTGCCAGCTCACCATCCCGGGACAGAGAAAATTCACCCCTCCACTTT.

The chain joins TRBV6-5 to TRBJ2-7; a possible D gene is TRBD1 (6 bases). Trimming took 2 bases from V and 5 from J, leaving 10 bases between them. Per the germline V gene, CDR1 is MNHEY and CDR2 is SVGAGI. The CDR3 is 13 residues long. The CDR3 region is CASSYTGYHEQYF. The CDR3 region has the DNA TGTGCCAGCAGTTACACAGGGTACCACGAGCAGTACTTC.

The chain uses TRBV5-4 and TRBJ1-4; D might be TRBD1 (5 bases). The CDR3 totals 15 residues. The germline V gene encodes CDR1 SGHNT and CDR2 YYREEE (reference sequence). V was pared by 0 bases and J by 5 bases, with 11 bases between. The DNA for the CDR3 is TGTGCCAGCAGCTTGGGACAGCTACAGAATGAAAAACTGTTTTTT. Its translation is CASSLGQLQNEKLFF.

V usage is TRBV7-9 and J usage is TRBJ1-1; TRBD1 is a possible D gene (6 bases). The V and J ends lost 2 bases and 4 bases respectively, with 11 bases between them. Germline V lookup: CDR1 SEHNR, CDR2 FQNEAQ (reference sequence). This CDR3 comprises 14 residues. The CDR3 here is CASSLSRGGTEAFF. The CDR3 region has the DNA TGTGCCAGCAGCTTATCCCGAGGGGGCACTGAAGCTTTCTTT. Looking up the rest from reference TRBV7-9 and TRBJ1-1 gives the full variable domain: DTGVSQNPRHKITKRGQNVTFRCDPISEHNRLYWYRQTLGQGPEFLTYFQNEAQLEKSRLLSDRFSAERPKGSFSTLEIQRTEQGDSAMYLCASSLSRGGTEAFFGQGTRLTVV.

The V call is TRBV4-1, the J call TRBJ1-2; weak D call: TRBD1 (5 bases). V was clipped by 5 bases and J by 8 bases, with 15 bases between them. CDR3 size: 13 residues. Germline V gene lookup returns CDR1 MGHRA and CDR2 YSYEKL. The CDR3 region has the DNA TGCGCCAGCAGCGCCCGGGACCTTAGGGGCTACACCTTC. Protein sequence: CASSARDLRGYTF.

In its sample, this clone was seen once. The CDR3 loop is CASSSPGQGASFF. The CDR3 DNA is TGTGCCAGCAGCTCGCCGGGACAGGGGGCTTCCTTCTTT. The chain recombines TRBV7-2 with TRBJ1-1, with 12 positions matching TRBD1. This CDR3 region has 13 residues. V shed 4 bases, J shed 14 bases, and the junction held 8 bases outside the gene matches. CDR1 SGHTA and CDR2 FQGNSA come from the germline V gene. The entire variable domain, with the rest obtained from reference TRBV7-2 and TRBJ1-1, is as follows: GAGVSQSPSNKVTEKGKDVELRCDPISGHTALYWYRQSLGQGLEFLIYFQGNSAPDKSGLPSDRFSAERTGGSVSTLTIQRTQQEDSAVYLCASSSPGQGASFFGQGTRLTVV.

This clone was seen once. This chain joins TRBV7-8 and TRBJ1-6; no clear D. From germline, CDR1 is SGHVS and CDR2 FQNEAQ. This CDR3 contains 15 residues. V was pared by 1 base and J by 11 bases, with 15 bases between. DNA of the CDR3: TGTGCCAGCAGCTTAGAAGGGCGGCCGTATCCACCCCTCCACTTT. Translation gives CASSLEGRPYPPLHF.

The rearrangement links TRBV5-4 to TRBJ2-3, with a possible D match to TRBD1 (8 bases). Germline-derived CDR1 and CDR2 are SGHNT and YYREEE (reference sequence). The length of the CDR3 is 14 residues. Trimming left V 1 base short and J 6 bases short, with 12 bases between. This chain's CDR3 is CASSLKQGGDTQYF. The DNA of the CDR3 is TGTGCCAGCAGCTTGAAACAGGGGGGGGATACGCAGTATTTT.

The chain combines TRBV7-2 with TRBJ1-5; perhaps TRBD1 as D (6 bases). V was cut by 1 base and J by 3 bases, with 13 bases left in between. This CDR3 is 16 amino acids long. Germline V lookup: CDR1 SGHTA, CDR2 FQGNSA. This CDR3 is CASSLVGGADNQPQHF. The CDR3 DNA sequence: TGTGCCAGCAGCTTAGTAGGGGGGGCGGACAATCAGCCCCAGCATTTT. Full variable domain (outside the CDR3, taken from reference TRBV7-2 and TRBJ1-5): GAGVSQSPSNKVTEKGKDVELRCDPISGHTALYWYRQSLGQGLEFLIYFQGNSAPDKSGLPSDRFSAERTGGSVSTLTIQRTQQEDSAVYLCASSLVGGADNQPQHFGDGTRLSIL.

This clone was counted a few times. CDR3 amino acids: CASSPGIGTGMISYTF. Here the CDR3 DNA reads TGTGCCAGCAGCCCCGGTATCGGGACAGGGATGATAAGCTACACCTTC. The V and J genes are TRBV19 and TRBJ1-2; 9 bases are a match to TRBD1. The CDR3 has 16 residues. Looked up from germline, CDR1 is LNHDA and CDR2 is SQIVND (reference sequence). Germline trimming cut 9 bases from V and 9 bases from J; bases unmatched to any gene: 20.

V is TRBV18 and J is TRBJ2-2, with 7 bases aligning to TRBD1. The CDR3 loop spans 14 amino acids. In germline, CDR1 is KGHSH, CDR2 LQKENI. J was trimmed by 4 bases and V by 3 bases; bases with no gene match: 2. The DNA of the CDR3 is TGTGCCAGCTCACCGGACAGGTTCACCGGGGAGCTGTTTTTT. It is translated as CASSPDRFTGELFF.

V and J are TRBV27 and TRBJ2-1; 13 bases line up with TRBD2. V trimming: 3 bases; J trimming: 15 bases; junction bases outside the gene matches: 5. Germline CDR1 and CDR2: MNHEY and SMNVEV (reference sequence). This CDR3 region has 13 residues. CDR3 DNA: TGTGCCAGCAGTTTTACTAGCGGGGGGGTAGGGTTCTTC. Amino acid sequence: CASSFTSGGVGFF.

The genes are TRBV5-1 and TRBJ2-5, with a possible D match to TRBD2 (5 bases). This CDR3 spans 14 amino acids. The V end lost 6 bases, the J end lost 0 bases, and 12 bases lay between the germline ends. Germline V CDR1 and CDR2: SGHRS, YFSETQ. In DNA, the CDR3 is TGCGCCAGCACCTCCTACGGGAACCAAGAGACCCAGTACTTC. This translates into CASTSYGNQETQYF.

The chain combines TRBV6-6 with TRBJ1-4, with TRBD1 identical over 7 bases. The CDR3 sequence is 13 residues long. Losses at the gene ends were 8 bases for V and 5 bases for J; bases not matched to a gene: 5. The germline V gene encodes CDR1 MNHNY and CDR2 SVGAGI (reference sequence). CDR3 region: CASGDRVNEKLFF. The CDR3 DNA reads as TGTGCCAGCGGGGACAGAGTAAATGAAAAACTGTTTTTT.

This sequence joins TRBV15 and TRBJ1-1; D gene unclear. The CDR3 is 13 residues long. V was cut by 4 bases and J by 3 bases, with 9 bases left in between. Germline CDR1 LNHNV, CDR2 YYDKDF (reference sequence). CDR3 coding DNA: TGTGCCACCAGCACAGACATTTACACTGAAGCTTTCTTT. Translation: CATSTDIYTEAFF.